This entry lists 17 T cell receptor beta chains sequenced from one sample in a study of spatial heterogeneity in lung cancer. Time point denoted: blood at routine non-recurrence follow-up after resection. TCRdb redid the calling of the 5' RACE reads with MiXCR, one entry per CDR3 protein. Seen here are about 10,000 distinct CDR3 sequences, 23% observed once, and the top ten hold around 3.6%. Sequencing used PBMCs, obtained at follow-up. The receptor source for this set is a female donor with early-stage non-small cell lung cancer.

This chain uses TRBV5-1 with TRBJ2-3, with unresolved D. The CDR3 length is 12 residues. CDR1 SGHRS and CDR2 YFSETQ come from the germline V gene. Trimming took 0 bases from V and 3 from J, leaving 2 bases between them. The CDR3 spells CASSLETDTQYF. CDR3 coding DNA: TGCGCCAGCAGCTTGGAAACAGATACGCAGTATTTT.

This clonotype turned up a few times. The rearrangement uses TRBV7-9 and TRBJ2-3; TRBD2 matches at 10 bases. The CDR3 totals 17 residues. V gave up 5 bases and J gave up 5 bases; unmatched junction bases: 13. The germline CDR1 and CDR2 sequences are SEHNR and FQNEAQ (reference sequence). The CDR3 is CASSDPSASGSGDTQYF. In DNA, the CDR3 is TGTGCCAGCAGCGACCCCTCCGCTAGCGGGAGTGGAGATACGCAGTATTTT.

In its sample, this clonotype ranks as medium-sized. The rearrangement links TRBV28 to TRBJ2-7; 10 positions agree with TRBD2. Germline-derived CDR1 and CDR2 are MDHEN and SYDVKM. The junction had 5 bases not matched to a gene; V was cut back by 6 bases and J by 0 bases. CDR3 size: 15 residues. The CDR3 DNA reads TGTGCCAGCAGCCCCTCTAGCGGGGGCTCCTACGAGCAGTACTTC. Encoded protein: CASSPSSGGSYEQYF.

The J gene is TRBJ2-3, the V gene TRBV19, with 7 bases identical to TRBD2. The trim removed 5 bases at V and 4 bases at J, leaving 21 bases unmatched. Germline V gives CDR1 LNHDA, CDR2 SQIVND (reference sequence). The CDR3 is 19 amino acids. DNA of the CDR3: TGTGCCAGTAGTGGGACCCGAGCGGGGCTAACCTACTGGCCAGATACGCAGTATTTT. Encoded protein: CASSGTRAGLTYWPDTQYF.

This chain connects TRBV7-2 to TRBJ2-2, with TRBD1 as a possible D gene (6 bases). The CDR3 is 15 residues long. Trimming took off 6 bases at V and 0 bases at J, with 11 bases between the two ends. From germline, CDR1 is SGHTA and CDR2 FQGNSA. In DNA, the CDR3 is TGTGCCAGCAGGACTACAGGGACGAACACCGGGGAGCTGTTTTTT. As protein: CASRTTGTNTGELFF.

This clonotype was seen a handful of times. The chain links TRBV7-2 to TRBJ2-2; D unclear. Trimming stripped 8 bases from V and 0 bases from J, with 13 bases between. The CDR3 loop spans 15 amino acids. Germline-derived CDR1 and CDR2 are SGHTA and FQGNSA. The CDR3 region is CASGPAYANTGELFF. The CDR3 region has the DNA TGTGCCAGCGGGCCTGCTTACGCGAACACCGGGGAGCTGTTTTTT. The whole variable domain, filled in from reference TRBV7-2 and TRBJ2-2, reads GAGVSQSPSNKVTEKGKDVELRCDPISGHTALYWYRQSLGQGLEFLIYFQGNSAPDKSGLPSDRFSAERTGGSVSTLTIQRTQQEDSAVYLCASGPAYANTGELFFGEGSRLTVL.

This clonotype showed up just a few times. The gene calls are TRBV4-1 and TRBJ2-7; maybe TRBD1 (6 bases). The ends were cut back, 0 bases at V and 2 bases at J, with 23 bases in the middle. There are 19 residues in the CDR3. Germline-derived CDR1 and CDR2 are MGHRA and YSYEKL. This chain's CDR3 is CASSQDWRTEGSTAYEQYF. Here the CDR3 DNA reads TGCGCCAGCAGCCAAGATTGGCGGACAGAGGGGTCGACAGCCTACGAGCAGTACTTC.

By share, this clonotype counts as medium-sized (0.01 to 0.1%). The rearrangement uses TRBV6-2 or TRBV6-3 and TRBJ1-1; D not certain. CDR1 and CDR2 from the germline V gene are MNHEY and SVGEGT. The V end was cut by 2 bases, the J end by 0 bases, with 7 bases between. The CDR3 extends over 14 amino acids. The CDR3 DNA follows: TGTGCCAGCAGTTACCAGCACATGAACACTGAAGCTTTCTTT. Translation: CASSYQHMNTEAFF.

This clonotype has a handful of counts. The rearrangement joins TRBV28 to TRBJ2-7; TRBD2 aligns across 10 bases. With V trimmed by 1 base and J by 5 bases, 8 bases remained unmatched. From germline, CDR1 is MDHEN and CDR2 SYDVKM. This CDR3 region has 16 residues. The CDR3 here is CASSLSRTSGFNEQYF. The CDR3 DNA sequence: TGTGCCAGCAGTTTATCAAGGACTAGCGGATTCAACGAGCAGTACTTC.

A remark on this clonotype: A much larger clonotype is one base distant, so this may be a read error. DNA of the CDR3: TGTGCCAGCAGCCCGACAGGGGGCCTTCGGGCTGAAGCTTTATTT. This translates into CASSPTGGLRAEALF. J is TRBJ1-1 and V is TRBV28, with TRBD1 matching 10 bases. CDR3 length: 15 residues. The germline V gene has CDR1 MDHEN and CDR2 SYDVKM.

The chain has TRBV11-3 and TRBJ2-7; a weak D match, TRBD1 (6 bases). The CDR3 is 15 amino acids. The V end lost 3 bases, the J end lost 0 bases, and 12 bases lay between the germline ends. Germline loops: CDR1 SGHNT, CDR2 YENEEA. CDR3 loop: CASSFCPGDSYEQYF. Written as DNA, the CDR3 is TGTGCCAGCAGCTTCTGCCCAGGGGACTCCTACGAGCAGTACTTC.

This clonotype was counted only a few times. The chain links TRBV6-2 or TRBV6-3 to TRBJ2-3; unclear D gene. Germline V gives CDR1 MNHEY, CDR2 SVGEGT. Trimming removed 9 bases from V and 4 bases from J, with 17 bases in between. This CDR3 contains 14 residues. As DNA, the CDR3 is TGTGCCAGTTCCGAGGCAGAAGGGTCAGATACGCAGTATTTT. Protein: CASSEAEGSDTQYF.

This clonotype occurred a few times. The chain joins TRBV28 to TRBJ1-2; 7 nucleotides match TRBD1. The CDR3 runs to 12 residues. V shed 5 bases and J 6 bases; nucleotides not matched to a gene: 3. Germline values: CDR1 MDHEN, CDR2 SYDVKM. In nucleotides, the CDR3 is TGTGCCAGCAGTGGACAGGTGGATGGCTACACCTTC. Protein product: CASSGQVDGYTF.

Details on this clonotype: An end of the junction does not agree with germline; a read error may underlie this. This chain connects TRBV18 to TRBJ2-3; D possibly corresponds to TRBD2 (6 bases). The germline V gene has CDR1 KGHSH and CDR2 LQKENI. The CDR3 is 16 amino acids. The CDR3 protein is CASSLSGGGSGDMQYF. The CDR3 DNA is TGTGCCAGCTCCCTGTCTGGGGGAGGAAGTGGAGATATGCAGTATTTT. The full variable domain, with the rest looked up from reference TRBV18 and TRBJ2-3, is NAGVMQNPRHLVRRRGQEARLRCSPMKGHSHVYWYRQLPEEGLKFMVYLQKENIIDESGMPKERFSAEFPKEGPSILRIQQVVRGDSAAYFCASSLSGGGSGDMQYFGPGTRLTVL.

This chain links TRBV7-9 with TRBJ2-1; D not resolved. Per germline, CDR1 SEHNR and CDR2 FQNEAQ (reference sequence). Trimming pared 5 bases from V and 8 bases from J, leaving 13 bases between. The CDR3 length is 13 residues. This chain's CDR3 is CASSPPTSYEQFF. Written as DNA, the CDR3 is TGTGCCAGCAGCCCACCGACCAGCTATGAGCAGTTCTTC. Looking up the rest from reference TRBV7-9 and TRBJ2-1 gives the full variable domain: DTGVSQNPRHKITKRGQNVTFRCDPISEHNRLYWYRQTLGQGPEFLTYFQNEAQLEKSRLLSDRFSAERPKGSFSTLEIQRTEQGDSAMYLCASSPPTSYEQFFGPGTRLTVL.

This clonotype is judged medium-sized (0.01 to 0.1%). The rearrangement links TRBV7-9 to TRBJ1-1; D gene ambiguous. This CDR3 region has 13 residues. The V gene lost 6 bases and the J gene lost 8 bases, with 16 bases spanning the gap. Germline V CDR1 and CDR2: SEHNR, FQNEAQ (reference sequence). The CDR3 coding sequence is TGTGCCAGCAGTCATGGGAGGCTTCTAGAAGCTTTCTTT. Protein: CASSHGRLLEAFF.

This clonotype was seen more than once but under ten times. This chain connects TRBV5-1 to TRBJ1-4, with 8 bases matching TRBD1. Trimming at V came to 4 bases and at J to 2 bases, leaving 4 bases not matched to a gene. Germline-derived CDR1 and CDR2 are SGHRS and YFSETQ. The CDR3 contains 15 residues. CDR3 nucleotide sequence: TGCGCCAGCAGCGTGTCAGGGGGCACTAATGAAAAACTGTTTTTT. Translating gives CASSVSGGTNEKLFF.